This TCR beta chain comes out of a study of T cells in tuberculosis. Study as a whole: In South Africa, adults with active tuberculosis were compared with IGRA-negative and latently infected IGRA-positive adolescents.

The protocol was immunoSEQ multiplex PCR, while the TCRdb copy is restricted to in-frame clones and leaves out a portion. The sample contains over 30,000 clones, 80% to 95% of which appear only once. With V trimmed by 1 base and J by 4 bases, 3 bases remained unmatched. Per germline, CDR1 SGHTA and CDR2 FQGNSA. CDR3 length: 15 residues. Time point described: new active TB diagnosis, blood taken before or within 7 days of starting treatment. The clonotype originates from an adult with tuberculosis. V is TRBV7-2 and J is TRBJ2-1; 8 nucleotides agree with TRBD2. Here the sequenced sample was PBMCs, taken at tuberculosis diagnosis. The CDR3 is CASSLDGGGYNEQFF. CDR3 nucleotide sequence: TGTGCCAGCAGCTTAGATGGCGGGGGGTACAATGAGCAGTTCTTC.